Reported below is one TCR beta chain. This sample stems from a study of T cell responses to AZD1222 COVID-19 vaccine. The CDR3 is 15 residues long. The ends were cut back, 3 bases at V and 5 bases at J, with 16 bases in the middle. Germline V gene lookup returns CDR1 KGHSH and CDR2 LQKENI. Generated by immunoSEQ multiplex PCR, the TCRdb table keeps only in-frame clones and is missing some. Among 140,000 to 150,000 clones listed, about 93% were seen once. Sequencing was performed on peripheral blood, taken 28 days after the second AZD1222 dose. The chain joins TRBV18 to TRBJ2-5, with D perhaps matching TRBD1 or TRBD2 (5 bases each). The receptor's source is an adult who received the AZD1222 COVID-19 vaccine. The CDR3 nucleotides read TGTGCCAGCTCACCCGCCCAACTCTGGGGGGAGACCCAGTACTTC. It codes for CASSPAQLWGETQYF.